This T cell receptor beta chain is from a study of blood T cell repertoires in COVID-19. Study background: The origin of the acute and convalescent COVID-19 samples was the United States, Italy and Spain. Sources were T cells, B-cell-depleted T cells, or PBMCs; the material itself was cDNA or gDNA.

In the authors' workflow: Estimates of nucleated cell counts were drawn from the amplification of reference gene primers. Measured with immunoSEQ multiplex PCR; TCRdb has only the in-frame clones, and not every one. Clone size and V and J calls were adopted from that table, with D and trimming inferred from the DNA. The sample has 280,000 or so clones, about 87% seen once; the top ten hold 6.9%. This CDR3 has 14 amino acids. Germline CDR1 MDHEN, CDR2 SYDVKM. Trimming shortened V by 4 bases and J by 5 bases, and 14 bases separated the two germline ends. This sequence originates from a woman aged 25 to 45 who had recovered from COVID-19. The chain joins TRBV28 to TRBJ1-2, with D perhaps TRBD1 (5 bases). The sample comprised peripheral blood. CDR3 sequence reads: CASSSLPGTYGYTF. DNA of the CDR3: TGTGCCAGCAGTTCCCTCCCCGGGACTTATGGCTACACCTTC.